The present entry profiles one T cell receptor (beta chain) with its context. The data derive from a study of cytomegalovirus exposure and HLA in healthy donors. PCR primers comprised 60 Vbeta and 13 Jbeta primers. Authors' data handling: A later analysis counted about 80 million unique TCR beta chains, around 10 million shared. The method was immunoSEQ multiplex PCR; TCRdb's version includes in-frame clones alone and lacks a portion of them. That table gives V, J and clone size, and the DNA gave D and trimming. The sample table includes about 55,000 clones. Sequencing used PBMCs. The sequence was collected from a man aged 50 to 60 in good health and CMV-seropositive.

The CDR3 region has the DNA TGTGCCAGCAGTCCTCCCACTGGGGGACTAGCGGGGGTATCCTACGAGCAGTACTTC. Its protein product is CASSPPTGGLAGVSYEQYF. The V gene is TRBV2, the J gene TRBJ2-7, with TRBD2 matching over 14 bases. This CDR3 spans 19 amino acids. Germline trimming cut 5 bases from V and 1 base from J; bases unmatched to any gene: 13. CDR1 SNHLY and CDR2 FYNNEI come from the germline V gene.